Listed below are T cell receptor beta chains from one sample, sequenced in a study of blood T cells in healthy people across ages. TCRdb re-derived calls from the 5' RACE reads in MiXCR, one entry per CDR3 protein. The sample has around 1.7 million distinct CDR3 sequences, 28% seen once. Sequenced: blood. Receptors were obtained from a woman under 40 in good health. Both conserved end residues are part of each CDR3. Fields, in order: J gene, V gene, clone size, D gene, CDR3 protein, CDR3 DNA. D genes are given only for firm matches. Part of the rows lack a size; the others show once, few, many or a class for expanded clones.

J gene: TRBJ2-1; V gene: TRBV6-2/TRBV6-3; clone size: -; D gene: -; CDR3 protein: CASSYGHRGTSGTEQFF; CDR3 DNA: TGTGCCAGCAGTTATGGCCACAGGGGCACGAGCGGGACCGAGCAGTTCTTC
J gene: TRBJ2-7; V gene: TRBV20-1; clone size: many; D gene: TRBD2; CDR3 protein: CSAQTSGIWYEQYF; CDR3 DNA: TGCAGTGCTCAAACTAGCGGGATTTGGTACGAGCAGTACTTC
J gene: TRBJ2-3; V gene: TRBV5-1; clone size: many; D gene: TRBD2; CDR3 protein: CASSLELAGGTDTQYF; CDR3 DNA: TGCGCCAGCAGCTTGGAACTAGCGGGGGGCACAGATACGCAGTATTTT
J gene: TRBJ2-5; V gene: TRBV5-6; clone size: many; D gene: -; CDR3 protein: CASSLEGALETQYF; CDR3 DNA: TGTGCCAGCAGCTTGGAAGGGGCTTTGGAGACCCAGTACTTC
J gene: TRBJ2-3; V gene: TRBV24-1; clone size: -; D gene: TRBD1; CDR3 protein: CATSRQGLITDTQYF; CDR3 DNA: TGTGCCACCAGTCGACAGGGATTAATCACAGATACGCAGTATTTT
J gene: TRBJ2-7; V gene: TRBV29-1; clone size: many; D gene: TRBD1; CDR3 protein: CSVAGQGVAEQYF; CDR3 DNA: TGCAGCGTCGCAGGACAGGGGGTTGCCGAGCAGTACTTC
J gene: TRBJ2-1; V gene: TRBV7-9; clone size: -; D gene: -; CDR3 protein: CASSQAQDYNEQFF; CDR3 DNA: TGTGCCAGCAGCCAAGCGCAGGACTACAATGAGCAGTTCTTC
J gene: TRBJ2-5; V gene: TRBV4-1; clone size: many; D gene: -; CDR3 protein: CASSRSLLETQYF; CDR3 DNA: TGCGCCAGCAGCCGATCCCTCCTAGAGACCCAGTACTTC
J gene: TRBJ2-7; V gene: TRBV4-2; clone size: -; D gene: TRBD1; CDR3 protein: CASSQIGTGRSYEQYF; CDR3 DNA: TGTGCCAGCAGCCAGATTGGGACAGGGAGGTCCTACGAGCAGTACTTC
J gene: TRBJ2-5; V gene: TRBV6-5; clone size: -; D gene: -; CDR3 protein: CASSHGRSPNEQYF; CDR3 DNA: TGTGCCAGCTCACACGGACGATCCCCAAATGAGCAGTACTTC
J gene: TRBJ1-2; V gene: TRBV28; clone size: -; D gene: -; CDR3 protein: CASNTGTYGYTF; CDR3 DNA: TGTGCCAGCAATACAGGGACCTATGGCTACACCTTC
J gene: TRBJ2-7; V gene: TRBV20-1; clone size: few; D gene: TRBD2; CDR3 protein: CSLLAGDSYEQYF; CDR3 DNA: TGCAGCCTCCTAGCGGGGGACTCCTACGAGCAGTACTTC
J gene: TRBJ1-1; V gene: TRBV20-1; clone size: few; D gene: -; CDR3 protein: CSARMPKNTEAFF; CDR3 DNA: TGCAGTGCTAGAATGCCGAAGAACACTGAAGCTTTCTTT
J gene: TRBJ2-5; V gene: TRBV30; clone size: -; D gene: TRBD2; CDR3 protein: CAWSLGQGLQETQYF; CDR3 DNA: TGTGCCTGGAGCCTCGGGCAGGGACTACAAGAGACCCAGTACTTC
J gene: TRBJ2-5; V gene: TRBV5-1; clone size: -; D gene: -; CDR3 protein: CVSSLTGEQTGEQYF; CDR3 DNA: TGCGTCAGCAGCTTGACGGGAGAGCAAACGGGAGAGCAGTACTTC
J gene: TRBJ2-3; V gene: TRBV10-3; clone size: many; D gene: -; CDR3 protein: CAISAPSTDTQYF; CDR3 DNA: TGTGCCATCAGTGCACCTAGCACAGATACGCAGTATTTT
J gene: TRBJ2-7; V gene: TRBV12-5; clone size: -; D gene: -; CDR3 protein: CASGPEGGPYEQYF; CDR3 DNA: TGTGCTAGTGGTCCGGAAGGGGGGCCCTACGAGCAGTACTTC
J gene: TRBJ2-7; V gene: TRBV11-2; clone size: -; D gene: -; CDR3 protein: CASSLEEGGEQYF; CDR3 DNA: TGTGCCAGCAGCTTAGAAGAGGGGGGCGAGCAGTACTTC